This T cell receptor beta chain derives from a study of T cell clones after liver transplantation (dated by TCRdb to about 2019). Context from the whole study: Samples were obtained from ITN030ST, a randomized trial in which withdrawal of immunosuppression was attempted within 2 years of liver transplantation. Of the eight recipients, a few were HCV-positive, while the remaining recipients had been transplanted for non-autoimmune, non-viral indications. Tolerance was defined as complete immunosuppression withdrawal for at least one year with no rise in liver enzymes beyond twice the upper limit of normal. As an antigen-independent comparator for donor-reactive sequences, third party-reactive TCRbeta sequences were also identified from pre-transplant MLRs. Blood samples were collected pre-transplant, then pre-randomization ahead of withdrawal, and finally post-randomization once withdrawal had either been completed or failed. Donor-reactive T cell clones were identified by TCRbeta sequencing following a pre-transplant mixed lymphocyte reaction and were subsequently tracked in post-transplant blood. No induction therapy was given to the subjects, and standard immunosuppression was administered until randomization at 12-24 months post-transplant. The studied cohort comprised 8 liver transplant recipients, 3 classified as tolerant and 5 as non-tolerant.

High-throughput TCRbeta CDR3 sequencing of frozen genomic DNA was performed by immunoSEQ, with PCR amplification, mapping, bias correction and internal controls included. As for the authors' bioinformatics: Productive rearrangements were kept, and unique TCRbeta sequences were defined by CDR3 nucleotide sequence plus V and J gene. A sequence counted as donor-reactive only if the sequence showed at least 5-fold expansion in CFSE-low cells compared with unstimulated pre-transplant cells and had a frequency of at least 0.01%. Per-subject minimum frequency thresholds, based on the lowest-template unstimulated sample, ensured at least 90% detection power. Jensen-Shannon divergence between the top 1000 TCRbeta sequences after and before transplant was used to measure repertoire turnover. Changes in detection of donor-reactive sequences were assessed with two-sided Fisher's exact tests. The table comes from immuneACCESS by way of TCRdb, which keeps in-frame sequences with V and J called. Part of the clones is missing from these tables; in studies checked, under half for an unresolved V gene and the rest for unknown reasons. That table is the source of V, J and clone size, and D and trimming were worked out from the DNA. The sample table shows roughly 62,000 clones, and about two thirds are seen once. The ten largest clones take up 2.8% of the sample.

Broader findings and caveats from the paper: When repertoire turnover was accounted for, significantly reduced detection of donor-reactive sequences was found in 7 of 8 subjects for CD4 and in 8 of 8 subjects for CD8. Without allograft tissue specimens, donor-reactive T cells may have migrated into the graft rather than being deleted. In two subjects, low numbers of available donor cells limited the measurable donor-reactive repertoire. The conclusions were considered preliminary, being limited by small, heterogeneous patient numbers and non-standardized post-transplant time points. A significant post-transplant decrease in circulating donor-reactive CD4 TCRbeta sequences was observed in most of the 8 subjects, irrespective of tolerance or HCV status. Donor-reactive sequences decreased more than third party-reactive sequences, which suggests partial antigen-specific deletion that was not related to withdrawal success.

The CDR3 sequence holds 11 residues, the cysteine and phenylalanine included. The retained sequence is limited to the CDR3, 33 bases, with the frame set at the first base. Based on the germline V gene (reference sequence), the CDR1 and CDR2 sequences are DFQATT and SNEGSKA. V and J are truncated by 6 bases and 8 bases respectively, leaving an intervening sequence of 11 bases. This clone was found a few times. The antigen this receptor binds is unknown. The record has no base qualities; no much larger clone is one base away. Unstimulated PBMCs, after thawing, were stained for CD3, CD4 and CD8 and then FACS-sorted into CD3+CD4+ and CD3+CD8+ populations. Each of the 8 studied subjects was randomized to immunosuppression withdrawal. The Qiagen DNeasy Blood and Tissue Kit was used for isolation of genomic DNA.

The receptor was isolated from a human patient who received a liver transplant. After a transplant, the graft donor may have provided part of the T cells. Specimen: CD4+ T cells from blood, collected at the approximately 16-month timepoint. Rearrangement joined TRBV20-1 to TRBJ2-4, with the D gene uncertain. The CDR3 region: CSAQSGDIQYF. The base sequence is TGCAGTGCCCAGTCTGGGGACATTCAGTACTTC.